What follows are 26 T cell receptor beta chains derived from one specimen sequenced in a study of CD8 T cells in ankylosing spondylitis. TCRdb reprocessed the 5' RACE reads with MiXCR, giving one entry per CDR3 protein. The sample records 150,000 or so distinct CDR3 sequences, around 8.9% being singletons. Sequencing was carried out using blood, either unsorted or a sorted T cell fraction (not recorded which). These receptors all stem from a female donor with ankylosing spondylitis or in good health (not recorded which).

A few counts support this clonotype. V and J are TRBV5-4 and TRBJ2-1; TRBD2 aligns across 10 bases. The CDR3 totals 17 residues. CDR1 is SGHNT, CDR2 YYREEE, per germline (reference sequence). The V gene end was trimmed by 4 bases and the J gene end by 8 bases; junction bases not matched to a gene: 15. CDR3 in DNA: TGTGCCAGCAGCCCCATCCCGGAGAGCGGGAGGGGGCATGAGCAGTTCTTC. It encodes CASSPIPESGRGHEQFF.

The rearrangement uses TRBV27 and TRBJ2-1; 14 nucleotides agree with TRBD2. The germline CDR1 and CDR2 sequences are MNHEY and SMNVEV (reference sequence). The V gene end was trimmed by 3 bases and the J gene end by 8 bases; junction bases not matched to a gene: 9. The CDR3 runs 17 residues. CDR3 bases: TGTGCCAGCAGTTTCCGACTAGCGGGAGGGCCAAGGGATGAGCAGTTCTTC. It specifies CASSFRLAGGPRDEQFF.

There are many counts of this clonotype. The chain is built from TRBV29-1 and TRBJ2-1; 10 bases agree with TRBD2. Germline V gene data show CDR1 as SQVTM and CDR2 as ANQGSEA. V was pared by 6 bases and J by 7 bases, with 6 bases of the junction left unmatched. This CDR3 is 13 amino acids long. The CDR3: CSVGLARVNEQFF. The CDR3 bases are TGCAGCGTGGGACTAGCGAGAGTTAATGAGCAGTTCTTC.

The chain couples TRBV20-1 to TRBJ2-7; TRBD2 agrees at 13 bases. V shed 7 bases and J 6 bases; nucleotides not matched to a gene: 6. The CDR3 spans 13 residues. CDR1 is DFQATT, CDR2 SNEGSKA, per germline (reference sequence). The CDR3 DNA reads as TGCAGTGTTTCAGGACTAGCGGGAGTCGAGCAGTACTTC. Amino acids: CSVSGLAGVEQYF.

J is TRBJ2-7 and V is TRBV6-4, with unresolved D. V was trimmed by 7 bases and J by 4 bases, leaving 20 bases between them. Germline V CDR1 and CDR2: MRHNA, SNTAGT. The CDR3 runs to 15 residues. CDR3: CASTLLWALTYEQYF. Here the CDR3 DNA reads TGTGCCAGCACCCTTCTGTGGGCTCTCACGTACGAGCAGTACTTC.

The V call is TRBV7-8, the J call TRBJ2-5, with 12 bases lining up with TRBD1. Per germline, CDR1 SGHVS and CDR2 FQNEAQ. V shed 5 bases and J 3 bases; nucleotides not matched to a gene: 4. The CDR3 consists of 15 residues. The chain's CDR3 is CASSPGQGAKETQYF. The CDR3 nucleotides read TGTGCCAGCAGCCCGGGACAGGGGGCGAAAGAGACCCAGTACTTC.

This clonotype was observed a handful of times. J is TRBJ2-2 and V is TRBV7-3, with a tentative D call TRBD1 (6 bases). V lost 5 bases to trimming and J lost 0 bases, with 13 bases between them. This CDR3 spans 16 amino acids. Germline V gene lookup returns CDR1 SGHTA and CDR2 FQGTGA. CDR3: CASSTWTDSNTGELFF. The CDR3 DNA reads TGTGCCAGCAGCACCTGGACAGATTCGAACACCGGGGAGCTGTTTTTT. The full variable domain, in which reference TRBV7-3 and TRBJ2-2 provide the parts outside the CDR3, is GAGVSQTPSNKVTEKGKYVELRCDPISGHTALYWYRQSLGQGPEFLIYFQGTGAADDSGLPNDRFFAVRPEGSVSTLKIQRTERGDSAVYLCASSTWTDSNTGELFFGEGSRLTVL.

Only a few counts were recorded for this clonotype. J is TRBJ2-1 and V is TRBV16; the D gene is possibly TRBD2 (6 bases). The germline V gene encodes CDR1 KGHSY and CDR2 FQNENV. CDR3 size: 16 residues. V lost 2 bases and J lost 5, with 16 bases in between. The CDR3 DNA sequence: TGTGCCAGCAGCCAAACGCTGGGTAGCGGAAACAATGAGCAGTTCTTC. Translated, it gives CASSQTLGSGNNEQFF.

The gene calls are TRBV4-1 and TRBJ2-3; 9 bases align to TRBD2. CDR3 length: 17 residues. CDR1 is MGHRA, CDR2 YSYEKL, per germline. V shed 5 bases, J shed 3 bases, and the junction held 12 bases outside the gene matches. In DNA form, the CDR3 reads TGCGCCAGCAGCATAAGGAGAGCGGGAGGTGGGACAGATACGCAGTATTTT. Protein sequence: CASSIRRAGGGTDTQYF.

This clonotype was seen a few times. CDR3 sequence (DNA): TGTGCCACCAGTGATTCTGGGGTAGCGGGAGTGGAGACCCAGTACTTC. Protein sequence: CATSDSGVAGVETQYF. The gene calls are TRBV24-1 and TRBJ2-5; the match to TRBD2 covers 9 bases. The CDR3 loop spans 16 amino acids. Germline CDR1 KGHDR, CDR2 SFDVKD. The junction had 8 bases not matched to a gene; V was cut back by 2 bases and J by 5 bases.

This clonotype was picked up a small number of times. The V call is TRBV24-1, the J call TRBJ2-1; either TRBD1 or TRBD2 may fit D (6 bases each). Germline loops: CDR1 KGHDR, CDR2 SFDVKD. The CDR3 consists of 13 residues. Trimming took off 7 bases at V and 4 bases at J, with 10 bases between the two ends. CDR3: CATRGGGYNEQFF. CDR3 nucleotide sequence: TGTGCCACCAGGGGGGGCGGGTACAATGAGCAGTTCTTC.

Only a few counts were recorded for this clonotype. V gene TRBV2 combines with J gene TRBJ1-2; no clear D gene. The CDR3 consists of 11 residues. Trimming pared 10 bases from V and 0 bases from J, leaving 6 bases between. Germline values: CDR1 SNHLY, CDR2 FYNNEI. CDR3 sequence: CAKEANYGYTF. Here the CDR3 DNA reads TGTGCCAAGGAGGCTAACTATGGCTACACCTTC. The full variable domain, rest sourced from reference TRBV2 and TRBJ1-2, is EPEVTQTPSHQVTQMGQEVILRCVPISNHLYFYWYRQILGQKVEFLVSFYNNEISEKSEIFDDQFSVERPDGSNFTLKIRSTKLEDSAMYFCAKEANYGYTFGSGTRLTVV.

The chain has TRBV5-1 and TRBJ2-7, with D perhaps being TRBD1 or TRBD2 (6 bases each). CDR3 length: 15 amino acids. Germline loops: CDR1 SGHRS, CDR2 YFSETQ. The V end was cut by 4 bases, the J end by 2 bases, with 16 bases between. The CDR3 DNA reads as TGCGCCAGCAGCCGGGGCCGGGGGCCCACCTACGAGCAGTACTTC. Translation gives CASSRGRGPTYEQYF.

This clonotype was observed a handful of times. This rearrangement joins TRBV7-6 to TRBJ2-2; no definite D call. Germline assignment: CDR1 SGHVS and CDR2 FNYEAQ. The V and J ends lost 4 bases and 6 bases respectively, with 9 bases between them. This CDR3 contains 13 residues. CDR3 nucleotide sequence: TGTGCCAGCAGCTCTCAGGATGCCGGGGAGCTGTTTTTT. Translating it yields CASSSQDAGELFF.

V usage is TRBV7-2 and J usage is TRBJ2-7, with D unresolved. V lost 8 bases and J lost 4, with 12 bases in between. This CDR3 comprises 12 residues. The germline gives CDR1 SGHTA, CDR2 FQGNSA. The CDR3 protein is CASSISPYEQYF. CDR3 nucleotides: TGTGCCAGCTCCATCTCCCCTTACGAGCAGTACTTC.

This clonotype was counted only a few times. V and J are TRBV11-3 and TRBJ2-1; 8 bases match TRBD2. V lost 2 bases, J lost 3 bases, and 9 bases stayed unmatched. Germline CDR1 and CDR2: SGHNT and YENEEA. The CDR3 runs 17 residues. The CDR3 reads CASSLSLPSGFYNEQFF. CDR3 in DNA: TGTGCCAGCAGCTTATCCCTTCCTAGCGGGTTCTACAATGAGCAGTTCTTC.

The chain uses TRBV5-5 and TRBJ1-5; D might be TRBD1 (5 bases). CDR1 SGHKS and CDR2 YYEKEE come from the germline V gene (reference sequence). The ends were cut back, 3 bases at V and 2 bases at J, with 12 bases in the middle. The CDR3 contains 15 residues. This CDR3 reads CASSWAGLGNQPQHF. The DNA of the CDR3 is TGTGCCAGCAGCTGGGCGGGACTTGGCAATCAGCCCCAGCATTTT.

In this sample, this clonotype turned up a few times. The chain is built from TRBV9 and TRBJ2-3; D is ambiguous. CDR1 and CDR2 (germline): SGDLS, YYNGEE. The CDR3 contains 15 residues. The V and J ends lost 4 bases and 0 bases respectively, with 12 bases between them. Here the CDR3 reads CASSPSSRSTDTQYF. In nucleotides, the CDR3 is TGTGCCAGCAGCCCCTCCTCGCGGAGCACAGATACGCAGTATTTT.

The CDR3 reads CASSYSSVEAFF. The CDR3 DNA is TGTGCCAGCAGTTACTCGTCGGTTGAAGCTTTCTTT. The chain links TRBV6-8 to TRBJ1-1; D call uncertain. Germline V gene lookup returns CDR1 MNHGY and CDR2 SAAAGT. The CDR3 length is 12 residues. Deletions cut 0 bases from V and 7 bases from J, with 6 bases between.

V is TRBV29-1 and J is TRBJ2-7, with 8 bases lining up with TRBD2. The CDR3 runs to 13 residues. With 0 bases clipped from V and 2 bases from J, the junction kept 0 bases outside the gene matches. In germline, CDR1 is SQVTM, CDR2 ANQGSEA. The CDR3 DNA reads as TGCAGCGTTGAAGAAGCGGGGGCCTACGAGCAGTACTTC. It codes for CSVEEAGAYEQYF.

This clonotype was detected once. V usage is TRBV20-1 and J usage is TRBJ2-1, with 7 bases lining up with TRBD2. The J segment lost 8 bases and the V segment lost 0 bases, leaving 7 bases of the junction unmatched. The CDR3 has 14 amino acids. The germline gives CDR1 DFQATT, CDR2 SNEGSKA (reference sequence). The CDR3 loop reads CSARDLGGPYEQFF. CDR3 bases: TGCAGTGCTAGAGATTTGGGAGGGCCGTATGAGCAGTTCTTC.

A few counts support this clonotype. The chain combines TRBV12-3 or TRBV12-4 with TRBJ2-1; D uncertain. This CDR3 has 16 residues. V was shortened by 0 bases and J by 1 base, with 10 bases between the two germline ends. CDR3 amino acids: CASSLAQGLSYNEQFF. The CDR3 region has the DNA TGTGCCAGCAGTTTAGCGCAAGGGTTGTCCTACAATGAGCAGTTCTTC.

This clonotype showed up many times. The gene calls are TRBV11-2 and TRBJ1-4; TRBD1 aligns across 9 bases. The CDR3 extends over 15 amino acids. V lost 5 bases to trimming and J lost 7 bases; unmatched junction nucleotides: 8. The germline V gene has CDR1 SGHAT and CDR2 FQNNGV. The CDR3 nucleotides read TGTGCCAGCAGCCCTTGGGACAGGGCCACTGAAAAACTGTTTTTT. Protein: CASSPWDRATEKLFF. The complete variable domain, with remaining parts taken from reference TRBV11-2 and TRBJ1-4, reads EAGVAQSPRYKIIEKRQSVAFWCNPISGHATLYWYQQILGQGPKLLIQFQNNGVVDDSQLPKDRFSAERLKGVDSTLKIQPAKLEDSAVYLCASSPWDRATEKLFFGSGTQLSVL.

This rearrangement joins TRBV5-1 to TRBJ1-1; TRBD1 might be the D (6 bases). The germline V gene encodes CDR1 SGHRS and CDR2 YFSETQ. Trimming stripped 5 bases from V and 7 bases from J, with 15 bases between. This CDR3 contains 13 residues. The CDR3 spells CASRPGGQLEAFF. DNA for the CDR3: TGCGCCAGCAGGCCCGGGGGGCAGCTTGAAGCTTTCTTT.

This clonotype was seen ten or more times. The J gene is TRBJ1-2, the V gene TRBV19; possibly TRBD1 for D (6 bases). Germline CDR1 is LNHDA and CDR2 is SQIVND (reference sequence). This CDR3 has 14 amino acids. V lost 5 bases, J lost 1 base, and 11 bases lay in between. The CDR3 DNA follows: TGTGCCAGTAGTGGACAGAAGGTTAACTATGGCTACACCTTC. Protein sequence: CASSGQKVNYGYTF.

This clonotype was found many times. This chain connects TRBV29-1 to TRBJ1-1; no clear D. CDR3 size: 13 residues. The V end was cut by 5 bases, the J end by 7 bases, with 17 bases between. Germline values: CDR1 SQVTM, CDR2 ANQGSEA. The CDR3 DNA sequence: TGCAGCGTTTTGTCCGGCAGAGGACGTGAAGCTTTCTTT. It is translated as CSVLSGRGREAFF.